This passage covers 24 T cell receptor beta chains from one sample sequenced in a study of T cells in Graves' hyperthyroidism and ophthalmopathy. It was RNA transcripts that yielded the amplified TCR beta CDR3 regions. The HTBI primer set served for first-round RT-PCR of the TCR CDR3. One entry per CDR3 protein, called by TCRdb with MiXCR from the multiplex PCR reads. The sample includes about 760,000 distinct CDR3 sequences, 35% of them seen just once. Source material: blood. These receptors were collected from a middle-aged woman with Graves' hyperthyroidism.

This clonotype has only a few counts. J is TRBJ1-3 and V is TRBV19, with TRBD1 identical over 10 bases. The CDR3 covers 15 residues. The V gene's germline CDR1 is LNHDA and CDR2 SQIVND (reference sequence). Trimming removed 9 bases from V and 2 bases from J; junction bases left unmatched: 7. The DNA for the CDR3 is TGTGCCAGCGCCTCAGGGACAGGGGCTGGAAACACCATATATTTT. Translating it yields CASASGTGAGNTIYF. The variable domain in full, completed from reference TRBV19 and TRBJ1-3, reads DGGITQSPKYLFRKEGQNVTLSCEQNLNHDAMYWYRQDPGQGLRLIYYSQIVNDFQKGDIAEGYSVSREKKESFPLTVTSAQKNPTAFYLCASASGTGAGNTIYFGEGSWLTVV.

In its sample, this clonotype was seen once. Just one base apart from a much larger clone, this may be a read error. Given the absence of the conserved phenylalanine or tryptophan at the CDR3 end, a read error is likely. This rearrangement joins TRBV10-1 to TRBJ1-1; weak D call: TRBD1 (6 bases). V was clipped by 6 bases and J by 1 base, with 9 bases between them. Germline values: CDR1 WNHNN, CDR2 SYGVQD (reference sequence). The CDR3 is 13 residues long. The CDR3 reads CASSHRENTEAFL. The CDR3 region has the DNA TGCGCCAGCAGCCACAGGGAGAACACTGAAGCTTTCCTT.

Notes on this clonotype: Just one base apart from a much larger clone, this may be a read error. The CDR3 spells CASVIREGSPLHF. The CDR3, as DNA: TGTGCCAGTGTCATTAGGGAAGGTTCACCCCTCCACTTT. The chain carries TRBV5-1 and TRBJ1-6; D call uncertain. Germline-derived CDR1 and CDR2 are SGHRS and YFSETQ. The CDR3 covers 13 residues.

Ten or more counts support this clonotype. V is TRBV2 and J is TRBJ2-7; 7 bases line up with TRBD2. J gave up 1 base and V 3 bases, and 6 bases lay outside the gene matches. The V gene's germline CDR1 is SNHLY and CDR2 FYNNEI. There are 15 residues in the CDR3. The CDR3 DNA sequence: TGTGCCAGCAGTGACATGGCTAGCGGATCCTACGAGCAGTACTTC. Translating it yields CASSDMASGSYEQYF. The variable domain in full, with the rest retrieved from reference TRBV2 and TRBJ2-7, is EPEVTQTPSHQVTQMGQEVILRCVPISNHLYFYWYRQILGQKVEFLVSFYNNEISEKSEIFDDQFSVERPDGSNFTLKIRSTKLEDSAMYFCASSDMASGSYEQYFGPGTRLTVT.

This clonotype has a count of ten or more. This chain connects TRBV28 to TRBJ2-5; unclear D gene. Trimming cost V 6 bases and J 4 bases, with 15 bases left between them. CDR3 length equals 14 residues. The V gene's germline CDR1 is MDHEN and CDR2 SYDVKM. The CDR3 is CASSPPQASETQYF. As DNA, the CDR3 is TGTGCCAGCAGCCCGCCTCAAGCGTCAGAGACCCAGTACTTC.

The CDR3 DNA sequence: TGCAGTGCTATGGGGCTAGCGGGGCAGGGTAATGAAAAACTGTTTTTT. It is translated as CSAMGLAGQGNEKLFF. This chain uses TRBV20-1 with TRBJ1-4; a weak D match, TRBD1 (5 bases). Between the trimmed V and J ends, which lost 4 bases and 4 bases, there was a span of 19 bases. The CDR3 is made up of 16 amino acids. Germline lookup yields CDR1 DFQATT and CDR2 SNEGSKA (reference sequence).

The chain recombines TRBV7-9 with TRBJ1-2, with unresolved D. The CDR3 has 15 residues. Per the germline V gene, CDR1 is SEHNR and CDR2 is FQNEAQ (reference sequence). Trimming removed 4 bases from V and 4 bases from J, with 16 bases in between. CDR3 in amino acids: CASSSYTASFYGYTF. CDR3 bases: TGTGCCAGCAGCTCTTATACTGCCAGCTTCTATGGCTACACCTTC.

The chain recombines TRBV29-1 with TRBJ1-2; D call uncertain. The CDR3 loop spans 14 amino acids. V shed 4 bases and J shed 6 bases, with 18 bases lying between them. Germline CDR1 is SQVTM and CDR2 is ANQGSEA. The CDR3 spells CSVGIGPGIHGYTF. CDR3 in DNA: TGCAGCGTTGGTATCGGGCCCGGAATACATGGCTACACCTTC.

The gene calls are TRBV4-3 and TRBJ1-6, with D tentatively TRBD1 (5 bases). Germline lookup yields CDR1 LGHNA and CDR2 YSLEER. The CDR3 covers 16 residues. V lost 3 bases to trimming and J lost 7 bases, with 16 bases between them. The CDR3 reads CASSHPGAGNNSPLHF. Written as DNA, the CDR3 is TGCGCCAGCAGCCATCCCGGCGCAGGGAACAATTCACCCCTCCACTTT.

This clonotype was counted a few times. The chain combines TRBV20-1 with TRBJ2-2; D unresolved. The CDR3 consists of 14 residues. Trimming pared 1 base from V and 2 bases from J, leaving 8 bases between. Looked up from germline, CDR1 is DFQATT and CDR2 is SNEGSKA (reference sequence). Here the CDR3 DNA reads TGCAGTGCTAGAGTTGGACGAAACACCGGGGAGCTGTTTTTT. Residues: CSARVGRNTGELFF.

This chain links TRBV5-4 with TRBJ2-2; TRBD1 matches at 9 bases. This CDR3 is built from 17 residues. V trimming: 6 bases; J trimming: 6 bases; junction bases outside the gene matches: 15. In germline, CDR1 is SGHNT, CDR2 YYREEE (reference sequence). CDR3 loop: CASKTTKGQGFSGELFF. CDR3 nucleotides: TGTGCCAGCAAGACGACCAAAGGACAGGGGTTCTCCGGGGAGCTGTTTTTT. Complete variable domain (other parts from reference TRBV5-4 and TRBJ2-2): ETGVTQSPTHLIKTRGQQVTLRCSSQSGHNTVSWYQQALGQGPQFIFQYYREEENGRGNFPPRFSGLQFPNYSSELNVNALELDDSALYLCASKTTKGQGFSGELFFGEGSRLTVL.

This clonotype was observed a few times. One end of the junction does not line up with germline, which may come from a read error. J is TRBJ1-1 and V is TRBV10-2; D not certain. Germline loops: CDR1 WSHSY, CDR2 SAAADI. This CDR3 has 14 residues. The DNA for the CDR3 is TGTGCCAGCAGTTACAAGGCCTGGGTCACTGAAGCTTTCTTT. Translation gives CASSYKAWVTEAFF.

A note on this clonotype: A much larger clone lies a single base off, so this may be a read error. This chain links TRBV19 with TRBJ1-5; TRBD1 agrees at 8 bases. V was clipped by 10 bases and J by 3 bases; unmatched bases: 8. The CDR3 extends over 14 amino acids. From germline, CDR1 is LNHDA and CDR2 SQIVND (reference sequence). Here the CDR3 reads CATTPDRANQPQHF. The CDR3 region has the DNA TGTGCCACCACCCCGGACAGGGCCAATCAGCCCCAGCATTTT.

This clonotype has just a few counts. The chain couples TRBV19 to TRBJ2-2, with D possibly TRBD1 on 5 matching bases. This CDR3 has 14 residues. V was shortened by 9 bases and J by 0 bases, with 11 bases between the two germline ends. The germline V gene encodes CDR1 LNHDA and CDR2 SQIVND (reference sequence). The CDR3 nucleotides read TGTGCCAGCCAAGCAGGGACGAACACCGGGGAGCTGTTTTTT. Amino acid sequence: CASQAGTNTGELFF. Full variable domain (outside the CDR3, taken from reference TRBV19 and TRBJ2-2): DGGITQSPKYLFRKEGQNVTLSCEQNLNHDAMYWYRQDPGQGLRLIYYSQIVNDFQKGDIAEGYSVSREKKESFPLTVTSAQKNPTAFYLCASQAGTNTGELFFGEGSRLTVL.

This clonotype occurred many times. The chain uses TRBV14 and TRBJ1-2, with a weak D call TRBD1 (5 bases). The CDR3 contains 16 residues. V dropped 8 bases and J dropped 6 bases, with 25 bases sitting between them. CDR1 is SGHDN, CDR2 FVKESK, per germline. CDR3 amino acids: CASGVGRVTSWDGYTF. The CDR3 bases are TGTGCCAGCGGTGTTGGCAGGGTGACTTCGTGGGATGGCTACACCTTC.

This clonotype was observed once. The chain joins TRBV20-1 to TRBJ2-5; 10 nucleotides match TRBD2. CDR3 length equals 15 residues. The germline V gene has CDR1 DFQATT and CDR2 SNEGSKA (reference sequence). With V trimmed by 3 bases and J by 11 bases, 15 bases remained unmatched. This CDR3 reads CSASRLAGAADTQYF. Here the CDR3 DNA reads TGCAGTGCTAGCCGGCTAGCGGGAGCGGCTGATACGCAGTACTTC.

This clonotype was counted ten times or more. The CDR3 DNA reads as TGTGCCAGCAGACCGAGAGGACAGGGCAATTCACCCCTCCACTTT. Protein product: CASRPRGQGNSPLHF. V is TRBV7-8 and J is TRBJ1-6; TRBD1 agrees at 8 bases. The CDR3 loop spans 15 amino acids. The germline V gene encodes CDR1 SGHVS and CDR2 FQNEAQ. Germline trimming cut 6 bases from V and 7 bases from J; bases unmatched to any gene: 8.

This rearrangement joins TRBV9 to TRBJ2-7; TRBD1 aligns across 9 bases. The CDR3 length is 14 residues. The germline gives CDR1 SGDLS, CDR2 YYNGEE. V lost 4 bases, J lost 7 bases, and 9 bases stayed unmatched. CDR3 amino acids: CASSSRDRVREQYF. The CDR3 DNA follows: TGTGCCAGCAGCTCCCGGGACAGGGTGCGAGAGCAGTACTTC.

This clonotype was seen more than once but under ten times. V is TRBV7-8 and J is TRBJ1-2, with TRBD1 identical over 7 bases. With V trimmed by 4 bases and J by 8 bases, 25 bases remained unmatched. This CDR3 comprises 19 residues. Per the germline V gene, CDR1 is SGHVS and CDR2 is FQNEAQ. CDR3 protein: CASSSRQGRGGNMAGGYTF. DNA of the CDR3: TGTGCCAGCAGCTCCAGACAGGGTCGAGGCGGAAACATGGCGGGAGGCTACACCTTC.

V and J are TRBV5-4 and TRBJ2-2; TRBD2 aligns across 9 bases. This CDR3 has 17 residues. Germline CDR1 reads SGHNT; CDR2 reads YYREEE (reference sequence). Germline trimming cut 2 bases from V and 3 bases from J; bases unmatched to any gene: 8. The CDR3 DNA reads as TGTGCCAGCAGCTTCGGCGGGAGGGCCGCCGACACCGGGGAGCTGTTTTTT. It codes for CASSFGGRAADTGELFF.

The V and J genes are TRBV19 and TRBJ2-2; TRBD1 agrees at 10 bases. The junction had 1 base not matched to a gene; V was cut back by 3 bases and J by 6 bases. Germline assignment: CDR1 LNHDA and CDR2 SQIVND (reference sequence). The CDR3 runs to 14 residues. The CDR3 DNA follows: TGTGCCAGTAGTATTGACAGGGGGCCCGGGGAGCTGTTTTTT. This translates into CASSIDRGPGELFF.

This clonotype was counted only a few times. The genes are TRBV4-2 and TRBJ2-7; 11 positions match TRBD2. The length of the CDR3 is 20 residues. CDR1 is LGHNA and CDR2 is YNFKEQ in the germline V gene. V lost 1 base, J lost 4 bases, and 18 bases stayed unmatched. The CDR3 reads CASSQVVGAHLTSGTYEQYF. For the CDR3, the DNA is TGTGCCAGCAGCCAAGTCGTCGGGGCCCATCTGACTAGCGGGACTTACGAGCAGTACTTC.

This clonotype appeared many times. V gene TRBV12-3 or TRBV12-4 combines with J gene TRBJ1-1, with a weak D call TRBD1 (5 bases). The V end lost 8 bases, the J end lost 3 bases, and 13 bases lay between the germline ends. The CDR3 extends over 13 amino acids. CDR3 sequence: CASLLGGDTEAFF. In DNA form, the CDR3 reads TGTGCCAGCCTACTCGGAGGGGACACTGAAGCTTTCTTT.

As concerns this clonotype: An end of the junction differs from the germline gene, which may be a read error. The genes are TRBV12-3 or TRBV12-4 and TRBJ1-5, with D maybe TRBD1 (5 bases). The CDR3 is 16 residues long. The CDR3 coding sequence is TGTGCCAGCAGTTTGGGACCCCTTTATAGCGATCAGCCCCAGCATTTT. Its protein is CASSLGPLYSDQPQHF.